The table lists the clone carrying this TCR beta chain with a few counts. These data originate in a study of blood T cell repertoires in COVID-19. Study information: Nucleic acid was either cDNA or gDNA, and it came from T cells, B-cell-depleted T cells, or PBMCs.

V gave up 2 bases and J gave up 5 bases, with 20 bases separating them. The germline gives CDR1 SGDLS, CDR2 YYNGEE. This CDR3 is built from 16 residues. Enrolled through a virtual design, the participants were between about 18 and 100 years of age and came from 24 US areas. The table came from immunoSEQ multiplex PCR; TCRdb's copy has only in-frame clones and leaves some out. This sample has about 440,000 clones, with about 85% found just once. The receptor comes from a woman under 30 with acute COVID-19. The sample was PBMCs or T cells enriched from blood (not recorded which). The rearrangement joins TRBV9 to TRBJ2-7; D possibly corresponds to TRBD1 (5 bases). This CDR3 is CASSVGHDPAMNEQYF. Here the CDR3 DNA reads TGTGCCAGCAGCGTGGGGCACGACCCCGCTATGAACGAGCAGTACTTC.